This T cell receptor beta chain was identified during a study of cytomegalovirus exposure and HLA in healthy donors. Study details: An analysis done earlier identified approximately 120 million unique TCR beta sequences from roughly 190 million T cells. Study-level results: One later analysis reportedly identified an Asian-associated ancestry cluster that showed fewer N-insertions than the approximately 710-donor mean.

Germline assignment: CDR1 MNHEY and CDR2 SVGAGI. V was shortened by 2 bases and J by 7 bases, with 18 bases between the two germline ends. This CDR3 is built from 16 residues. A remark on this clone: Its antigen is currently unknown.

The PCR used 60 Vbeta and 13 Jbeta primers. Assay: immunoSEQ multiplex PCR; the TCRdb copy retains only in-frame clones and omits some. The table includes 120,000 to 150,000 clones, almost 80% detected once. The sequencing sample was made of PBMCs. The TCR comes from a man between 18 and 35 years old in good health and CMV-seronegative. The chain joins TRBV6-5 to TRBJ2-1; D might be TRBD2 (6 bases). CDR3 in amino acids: CASSYEGSGDANEQFF. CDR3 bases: TGTGCCAGCAGTTACGAAGGGTCGGGGGATGCGAATGAGCAGTTCTTC.